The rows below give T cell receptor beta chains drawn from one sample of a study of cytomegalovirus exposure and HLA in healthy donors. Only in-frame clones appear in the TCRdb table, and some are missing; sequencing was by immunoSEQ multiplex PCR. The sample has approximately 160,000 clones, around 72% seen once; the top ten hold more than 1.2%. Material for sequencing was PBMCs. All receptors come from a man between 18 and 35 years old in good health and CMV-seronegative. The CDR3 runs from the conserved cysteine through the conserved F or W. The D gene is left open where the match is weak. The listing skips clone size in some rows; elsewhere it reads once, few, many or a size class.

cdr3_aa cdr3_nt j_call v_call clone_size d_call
CASSVGRNYGYTF TGTGCCAGCAGCGTAGGCAGAAACTATGGCTACACCTTC TRBJ1-2 TRBV9 NA NA
CASSLGAYGGKLFF TGTGCCAGCAGCTTAGGAGCCTATGGCGGAAAACTGTTTTTT TRBJ1-4 TRBV7-9 once NA
CASSAQGGHQPQHF TGTGCCAGTAGTGCACAGGGAGGGCATCAGCCCCAGCATTTT TRBJ1-5 TRBV19 NA NA
CASSLIGDAVLTF TGTGCCAGCAGCTTAATAGGGGATGCTGTCCTGACTTTC TRBJ2-6 TRBV7-2 NA NA
CASSPSTGQKETQYF TGTGCCAGCTCCCCTTCTACGGGACAGAAAGAGACCCAGTACTTC TRBJ2-5 TRBV28 once TRBD1
CASSLSQVEVQLFF TGTGCCAGCAGCTTATCACAGGTCGAGGTACAACTGTTTTTT TRBJ1-4 TRBV7-9 NA NA
CASRDTGGAEHQPQHF TGTGCCAGCAGAGACACAGGGGGCGCGGAACATCAGCCCCAGCATTTT TRBJ1-5 TRBV27 NA TRBD1
CAGASGSWEWEQFF TGTGCCGGGGCTAGCGGGAGTTGGGAATGGGAGCAGTTCTTC TRBJ2-1 TRBV6-1 NA TRBD2
CASSQGQGQAETQYF TGTGCCAGCAGCCAGGGACAGGGACAGGCAGAGACCCAGTACTTC TRBJ2-5 TRBV11-3 few TRBD1
CASSFGGPTDTQYF TGTGCCAGCAGCTTTGGCGGCCCCACAGATACGCAGTATTTT TRBJ2-3 TRBV11-2 NA NA
CASSPSSTDTQYF TGCGCCAGCAGCCCGTCCAGCACAGATACGCAGTATTTT TRBJ2-3 TRBV5-1 NA NA
CASSPSGIAYEQYF TGTGCCAGCAGTCCCTCGGGGATCGCCTACGAGCAGTACTTC TRBJ2-7 TRBV6-1 few NA
CASSKGASGRAMDNEQFF TGTGCCAGCAGCAAAGGGGCTAGCGGGAGGGCCATGGACAATGAGCAGTTCTTC TRBJ2-1 TRBV21-1 NA NA
CAITSRPSSEQYF TGTGCCATCACTAGTCGACCCTCGAGCGAGCAGTACTTC TRBJ2-7 TRBV10-3 NA NA
CASSLTGLVGGKDGYTF TGTGCCAGCAGTCTCACCGGGTTAGTTGGGGGCAAGGATGGCTACACCTTC TRBJ1-2 TRBV27 NA NA
CASSPAMNTEAFF TGTGCCAGCTCACCTGCGATGAACACTGAAGCTTTCTTT TRBJ1-1 TRBV18 NA NA